This entry describes one T cell receptor beta chain. V gave up 3 bases and J gave up 2 bases, with 10 bases separating them. The germline V gene has CDR1 MDHEN and CDR2 SYDVKM. CDR3 length: 14 residues. The source of the sample is a study of blood T cell repertoires in COVID-19. On the study more broadly: Some COVID-19 samples were acute and others convalescent; all came from the United States, Italy and Spain.

TCRdb's table, derived via immunoSEQ multiplex PCR, lists solely in-frame clones and lacks some. The data hold fewer than 250,000 clones, with about 83% observed a single time. The J gene is TRBJ1-1, the V gene TRBV28; a weak D match, TRBD1 (5 bases). Input material: peripheral blood. The origin of this receptor is a middle-aged woman with active or convalescent COVID-19. The CDR3 region is CASSLGRANTEAFF. In DNA, the CDR3 is TGTGCCAGCAGTTTGGGCAGGGCCAACACTGAAGCTTTCTTT.